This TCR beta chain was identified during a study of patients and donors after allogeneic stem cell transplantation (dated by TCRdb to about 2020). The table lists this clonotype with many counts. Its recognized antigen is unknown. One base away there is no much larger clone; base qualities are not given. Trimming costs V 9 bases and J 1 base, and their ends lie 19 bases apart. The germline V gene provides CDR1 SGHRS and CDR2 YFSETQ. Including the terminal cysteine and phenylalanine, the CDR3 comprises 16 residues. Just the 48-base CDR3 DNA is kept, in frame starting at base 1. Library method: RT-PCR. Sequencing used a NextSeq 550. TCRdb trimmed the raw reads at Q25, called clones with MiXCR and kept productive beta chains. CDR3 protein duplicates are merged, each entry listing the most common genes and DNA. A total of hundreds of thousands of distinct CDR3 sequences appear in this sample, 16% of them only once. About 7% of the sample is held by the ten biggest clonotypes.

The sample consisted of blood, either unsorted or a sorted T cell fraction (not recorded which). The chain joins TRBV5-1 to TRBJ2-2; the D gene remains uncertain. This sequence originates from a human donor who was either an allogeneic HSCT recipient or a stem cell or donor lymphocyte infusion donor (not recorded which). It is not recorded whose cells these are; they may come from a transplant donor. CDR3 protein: CATNPQPAGNTGELFF. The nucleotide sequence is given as TGCGCCACCAATCCGCAACCCGCAGGGAACACCGGGGAGCTGTTTTTT. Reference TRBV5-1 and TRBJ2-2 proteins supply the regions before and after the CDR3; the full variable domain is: KAGVTQTPRYLIKTRGQQVTLSCSPISGHRSVSWYQQTPGQGLQFLFEYFSETQRNKGNFPGRFSGRQFSNSRSEMNVSTLELGDSALYLCATNPQPAGNTGELFFGEGSRLTVL.